This T cell receptor beta chain was captured in a study of T cell responses to AZD1222 COVID-19 vaccine. General study results and limits: AZD1222 recipients seropositive at baseline numbered only six or seven.

On this clone: Its antigen is unidentified.

CDR1 is GTSNPN, CDR2 SVGIG, per germline (reference sequence). The germline V and J ends were trimmed by 4 bases and 0 bases, with 10 bases remaining between them. This CDR3 region has 15 residues. Using immunoSEQ multiplex PCR, the repertoire was profiled, and TCRdb retains in-frame clones only, with some absent. Here the sample spans roughly 76,000 clones, roughly 84% being singletons. This sequence joins TRBV30 and TRBJ2-6, with D maybe TRBD2 (5 bases). The sample here was peripheral blood, taken on day 0 of AZD1222 vaccination. This TCR was recovered from an adult in good health. CDR3 protein: CAWKVGISGANVLTF. DNA for the CDR3: TGTGCCTGGAAGGTCGGGATCTCTGGGGCCAACGTCCTGACTTTC.